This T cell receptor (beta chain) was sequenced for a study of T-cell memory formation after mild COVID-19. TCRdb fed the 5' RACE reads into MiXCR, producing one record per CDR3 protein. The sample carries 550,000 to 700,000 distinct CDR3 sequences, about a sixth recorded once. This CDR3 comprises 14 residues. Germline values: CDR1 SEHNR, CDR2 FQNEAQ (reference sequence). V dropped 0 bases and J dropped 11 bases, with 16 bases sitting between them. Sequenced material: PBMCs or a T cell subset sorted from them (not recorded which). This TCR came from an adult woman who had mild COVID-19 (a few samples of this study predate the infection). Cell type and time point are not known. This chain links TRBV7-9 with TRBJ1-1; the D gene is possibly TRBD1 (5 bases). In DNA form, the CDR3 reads TGTGCCAGCAGCTTAGCTACGGGGACCCAGGGTGCTTTCTTT. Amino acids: CASSLATGTQGAFF.